This T cell receptor beta chain was captured in a study of blood T cell repertoires in COVID-19. Profiled with immunoSEQ multiplex PCR; TCRdb holds only in-frame clones, not every one. Seen here are some 190,000 clones, approximately 91% observed once, and the top ten hold 1.5% to 2%. This CDR3 comprises 15 residues. Germline V gene lookup returns CDR1 SGHNT and CDR2 YYREEE (reference sequence). The V and J ends lost 3 bases and 5 bases, in that order; junction bases with no gene match: 8. The rearrangement links TRBV5-4 to TRBJ1-1; TRBD1 matches at 9 bases. Source material: peripheral blood. The TCR comes from a man aged 18 to 29 with active or convalescent COVID-19. CDR3 sequence (DNA): TGTGCCAGCAGCTCCGGGACAGGGCTATCTACTGAAGCTTTCTTT. It is translated as CASSSGTGLSTEAFF.